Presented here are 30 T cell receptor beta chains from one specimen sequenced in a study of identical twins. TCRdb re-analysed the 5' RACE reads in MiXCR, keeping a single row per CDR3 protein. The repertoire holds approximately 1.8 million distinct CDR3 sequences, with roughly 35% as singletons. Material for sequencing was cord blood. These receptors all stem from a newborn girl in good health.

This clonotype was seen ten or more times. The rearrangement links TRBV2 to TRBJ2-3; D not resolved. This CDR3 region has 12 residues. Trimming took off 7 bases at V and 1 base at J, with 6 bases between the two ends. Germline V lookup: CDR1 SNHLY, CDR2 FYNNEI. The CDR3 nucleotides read TGTGCCAGCACGGCCGGCACAGATACGCAGTATTTT. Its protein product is CASTAGTDTQYF.

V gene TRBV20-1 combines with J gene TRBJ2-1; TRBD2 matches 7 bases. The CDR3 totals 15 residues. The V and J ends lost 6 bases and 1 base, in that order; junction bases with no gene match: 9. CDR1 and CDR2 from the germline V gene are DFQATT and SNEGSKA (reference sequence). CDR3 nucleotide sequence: TGCAGTGCGCTGCAGCGGGATCGTTCCTACAATGAGCAGTTCTTC. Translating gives CSALQRDRSYNEQFF.

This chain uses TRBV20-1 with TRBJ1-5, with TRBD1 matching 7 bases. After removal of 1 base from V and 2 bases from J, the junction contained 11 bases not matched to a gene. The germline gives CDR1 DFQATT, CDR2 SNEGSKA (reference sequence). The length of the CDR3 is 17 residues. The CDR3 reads CSARGTTGVEGNQPQHF. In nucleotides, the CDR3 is TGCAGTGCTAGAGGGACTACAGGGGTTGAGGGCAATCAGCCCCAGCATTTT.

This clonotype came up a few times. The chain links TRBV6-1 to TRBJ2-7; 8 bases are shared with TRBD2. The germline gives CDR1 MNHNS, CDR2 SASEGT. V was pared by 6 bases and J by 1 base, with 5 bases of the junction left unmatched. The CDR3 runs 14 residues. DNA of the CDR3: TGTGCCAGCAGAAGACTAGCGTTATCCTACGAGCAGTACTTC. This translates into CASRRLALSYEQYF.

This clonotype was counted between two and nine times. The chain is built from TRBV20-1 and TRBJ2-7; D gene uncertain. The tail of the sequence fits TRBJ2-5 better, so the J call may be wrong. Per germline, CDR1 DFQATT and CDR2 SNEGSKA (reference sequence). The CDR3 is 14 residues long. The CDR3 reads CSARASRWWETQYF. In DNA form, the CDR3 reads TGCAGTGCTAGAGCCTCTAGGTGGTGGGAGACCCAGTACTTC.

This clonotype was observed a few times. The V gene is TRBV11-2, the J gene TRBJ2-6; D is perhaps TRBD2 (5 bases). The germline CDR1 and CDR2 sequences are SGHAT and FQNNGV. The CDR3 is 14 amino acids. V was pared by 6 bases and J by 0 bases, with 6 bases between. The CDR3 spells CASSDYSGANVLTF. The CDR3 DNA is TGTGCCAGCAGTGACTACTCTGGGGCCAACGTCCTGACTTTC.

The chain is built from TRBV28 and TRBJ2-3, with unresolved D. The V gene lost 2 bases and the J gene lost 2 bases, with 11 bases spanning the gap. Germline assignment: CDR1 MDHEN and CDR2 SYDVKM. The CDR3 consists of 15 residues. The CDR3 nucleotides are TGTGCCAGCAGTTTAGACCAGGTCTCCACAGATACGCAGTATTTT. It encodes CASSLDQVSTDTQYF.

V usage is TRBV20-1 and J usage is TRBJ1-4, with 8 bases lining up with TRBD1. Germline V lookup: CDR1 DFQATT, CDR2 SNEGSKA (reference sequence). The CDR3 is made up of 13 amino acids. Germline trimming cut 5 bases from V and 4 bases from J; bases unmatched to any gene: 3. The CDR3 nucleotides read TGCAGTGCTGTGGACAGGGTTAATGAAAAACTGTTTTTT. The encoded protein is CSAVDRVNEKLFF.

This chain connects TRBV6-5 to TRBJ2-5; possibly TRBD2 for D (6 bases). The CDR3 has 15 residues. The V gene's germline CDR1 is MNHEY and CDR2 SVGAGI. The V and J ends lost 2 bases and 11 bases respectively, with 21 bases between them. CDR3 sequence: CASSYLRREHNEQYF. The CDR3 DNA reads TGTGCCAGCAGTTACCTGAGACGGGAGCACAATGAGCAGTACTTC.

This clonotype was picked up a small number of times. CDR3 nucleotide sequence: TGTGCCAGCAGTTTTTTACCCGGGCGGGGAAACCCTGAAGCTTTCTTT. It translates to CASSFLPGRGNPEAFF. The rearrangement links TRBV2 to TRBJ1-1; unclear D gene. Trimming removed 5 bases from V and 6 bases from J, with 22 bases in between. CDR3 length equals 16 residues. The germline V gene has CDR1 SNHLY and CDR2 FYNNEI.

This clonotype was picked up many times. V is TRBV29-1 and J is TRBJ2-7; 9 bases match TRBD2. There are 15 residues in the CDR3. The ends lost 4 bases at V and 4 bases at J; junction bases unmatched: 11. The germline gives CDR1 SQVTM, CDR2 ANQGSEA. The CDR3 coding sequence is TGCAGCGTTGGCGGGGGGGAATCGAGTCGATACGAGCAGTACTTC. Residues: CSVGGGESSRYEQYF.

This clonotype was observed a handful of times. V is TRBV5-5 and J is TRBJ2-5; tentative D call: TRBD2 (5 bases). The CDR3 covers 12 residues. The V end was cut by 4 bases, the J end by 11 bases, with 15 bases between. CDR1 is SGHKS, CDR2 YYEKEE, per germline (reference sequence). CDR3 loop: CASSPWTSEQYF. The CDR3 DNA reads TGTGCCAGCAGCCCTTGGACTTCTGAGCAGTACTTC.

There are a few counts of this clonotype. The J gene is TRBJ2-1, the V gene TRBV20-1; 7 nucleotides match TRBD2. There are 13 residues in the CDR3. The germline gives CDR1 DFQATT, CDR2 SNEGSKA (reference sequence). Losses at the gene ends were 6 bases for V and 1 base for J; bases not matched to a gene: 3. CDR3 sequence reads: CSASAGSYNEQFF. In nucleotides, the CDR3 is TGCAGTGCCTCAGCGGGATCCTACAATGAGCAGTTCTTC.

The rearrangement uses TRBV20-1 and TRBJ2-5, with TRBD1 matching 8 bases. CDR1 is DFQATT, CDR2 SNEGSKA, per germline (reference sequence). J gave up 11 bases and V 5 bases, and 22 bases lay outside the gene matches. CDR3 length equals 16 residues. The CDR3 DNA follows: TGCAGTGCTCAGGGGGCGGGACTTTTTCTACAGAATGAGCAGTACTTC. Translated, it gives CSAQGAGLFLQNEQYF.

The CDR3 sequence: CASRVRTLNTEAFF. The DNA of the CDR3 is TGTGCCAGCAGGGTAAGGACACTGAACACTGAAGCTTTCTTT. This rearrangement joins TRBV28 to TRBJ1-1; maybe TRBD1 (5 bases). The V end was cut by 6 bases, the J end by 0 bases, with 11 bases between. Germline-derived CDR1 and CDR2 are MDHEN and SYDVKM. The CDR3 totals 14 residues.

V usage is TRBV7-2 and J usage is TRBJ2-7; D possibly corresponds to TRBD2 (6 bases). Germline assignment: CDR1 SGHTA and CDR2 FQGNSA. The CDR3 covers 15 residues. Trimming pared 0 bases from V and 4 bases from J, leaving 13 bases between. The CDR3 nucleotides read TGTGCCAGCAGCTTAGCGCGGCAGGGAGGTTACGAGCAGTACTTC. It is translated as CASSLARQGGYEQYF.

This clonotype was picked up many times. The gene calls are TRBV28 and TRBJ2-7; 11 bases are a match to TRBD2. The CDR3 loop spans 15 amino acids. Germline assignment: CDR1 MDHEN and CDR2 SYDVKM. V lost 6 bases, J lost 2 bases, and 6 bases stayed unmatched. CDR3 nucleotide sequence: TGTGCCAGCAGCTATACTAGCGGGAGTACCTACGAGCAGTACTTC. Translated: CASSYTSGSTYEQYF.

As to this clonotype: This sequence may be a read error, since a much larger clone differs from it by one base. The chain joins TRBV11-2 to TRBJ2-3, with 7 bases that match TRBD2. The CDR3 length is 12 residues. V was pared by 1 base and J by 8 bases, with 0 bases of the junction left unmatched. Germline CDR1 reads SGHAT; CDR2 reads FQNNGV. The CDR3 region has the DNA TGTGCCAGCAGCTTAGGACTAGCTACGCAGTATTTT. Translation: CASSLGLATQYF. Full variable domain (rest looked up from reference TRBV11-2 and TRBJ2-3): EAGVAQSPRYKIIEKRQSVAFWCNPISGHATLYWYQQILGQGPKLLIQFQNNGVVDDSQLPKDRFSAERLKGVDSTLKIQPAKLEDSAVYLCASSLGLATQYFGPGTRLTVL.

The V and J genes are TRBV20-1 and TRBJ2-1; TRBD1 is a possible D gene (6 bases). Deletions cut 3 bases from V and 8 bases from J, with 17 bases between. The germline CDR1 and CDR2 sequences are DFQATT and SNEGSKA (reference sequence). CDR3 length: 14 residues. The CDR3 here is CSARPGHLADEQFF. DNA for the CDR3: TGCAGTGCTAGGCCGGGACACCTGGCCGATGAGCAGTTCTTC.

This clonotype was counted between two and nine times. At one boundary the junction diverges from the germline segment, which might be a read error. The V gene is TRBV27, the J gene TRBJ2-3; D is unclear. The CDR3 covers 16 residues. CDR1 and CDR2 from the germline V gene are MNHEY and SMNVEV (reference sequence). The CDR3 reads CASSLYDQVGTDTRYF. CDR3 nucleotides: TGTGCCAGCAGTTTATATGATCAGGTTGGCACAGATACGCGGTATTTT.

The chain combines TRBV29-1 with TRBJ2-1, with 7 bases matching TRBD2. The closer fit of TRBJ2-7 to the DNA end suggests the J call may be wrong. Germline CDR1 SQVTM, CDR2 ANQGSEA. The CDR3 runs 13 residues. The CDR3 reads CSGRLATYNEQYF. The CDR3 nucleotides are TGCAGCGGGAGACTAGCCACCTACAATGAGCAGTACTTC.

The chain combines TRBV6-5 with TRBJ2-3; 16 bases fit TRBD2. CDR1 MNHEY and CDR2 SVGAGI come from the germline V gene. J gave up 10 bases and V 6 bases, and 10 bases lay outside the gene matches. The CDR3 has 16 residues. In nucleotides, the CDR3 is TGTGCCAGCAGCCGAGGGACTAGCGGGGGGGCGGTTGCGCAGTATTTT. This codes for CASSRGTSGGAVAQYF.

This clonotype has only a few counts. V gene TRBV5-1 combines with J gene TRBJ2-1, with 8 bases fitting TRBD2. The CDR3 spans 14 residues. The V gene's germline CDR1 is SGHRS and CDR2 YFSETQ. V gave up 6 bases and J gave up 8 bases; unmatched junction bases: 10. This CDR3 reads CASKSGRAVHEQFF. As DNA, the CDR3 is TGCGCCAGCAAGAGCGGGAGAGCAGTCCATGAGCAGTTCTTC.

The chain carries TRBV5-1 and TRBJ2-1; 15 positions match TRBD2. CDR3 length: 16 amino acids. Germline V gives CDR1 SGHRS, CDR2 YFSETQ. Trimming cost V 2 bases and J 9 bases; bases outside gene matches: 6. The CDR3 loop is CASSFPGLAGGSEQFF. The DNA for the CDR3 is TGCGCCAGCAGCTTCCCGGGACTAGCGGGGGGCAGTGAGCAGTTCTTC.

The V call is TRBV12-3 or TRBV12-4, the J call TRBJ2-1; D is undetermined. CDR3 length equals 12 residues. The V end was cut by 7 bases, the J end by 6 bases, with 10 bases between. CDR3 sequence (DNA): TGTGCCAGCACCCAATGGGGCAATGAGCAGTTCTTC. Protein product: CASTQWGNEQFF.

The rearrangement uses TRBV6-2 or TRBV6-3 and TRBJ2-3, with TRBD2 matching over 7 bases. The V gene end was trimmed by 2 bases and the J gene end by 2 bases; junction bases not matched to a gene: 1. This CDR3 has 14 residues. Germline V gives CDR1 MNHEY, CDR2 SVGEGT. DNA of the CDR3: TGTGCCAGCAGTTACGGACTAGACACAGATACGCAGTATTTT. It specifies CASSYGLDTDTQYF.

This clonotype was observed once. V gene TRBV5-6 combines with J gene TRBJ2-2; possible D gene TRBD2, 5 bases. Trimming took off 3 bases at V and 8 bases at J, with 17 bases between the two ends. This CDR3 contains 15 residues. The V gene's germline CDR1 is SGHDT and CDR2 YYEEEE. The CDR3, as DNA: TGTGCCAGCAGCTCTTACCCCGGGGTATTTGGGGAGCTGTTTTTT. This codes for CASSSYPGVFGELFF.

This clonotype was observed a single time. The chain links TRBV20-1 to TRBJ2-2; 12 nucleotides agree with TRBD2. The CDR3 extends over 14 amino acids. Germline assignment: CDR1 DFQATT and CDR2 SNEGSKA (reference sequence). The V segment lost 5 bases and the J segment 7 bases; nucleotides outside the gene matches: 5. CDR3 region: CSAGTSGGLGELFF. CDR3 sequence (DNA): TGCAGTGCTGGTACTAGCGGGGGGCTCGGGGAGCTGTTTTTT.

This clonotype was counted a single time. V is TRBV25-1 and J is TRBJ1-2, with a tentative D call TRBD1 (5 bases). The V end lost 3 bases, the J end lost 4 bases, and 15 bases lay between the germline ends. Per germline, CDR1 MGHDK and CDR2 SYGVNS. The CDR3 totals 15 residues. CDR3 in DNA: TGTGCCAGCAGTGATCCCAGAACAGGCTCCTATGGCTACACCTTC. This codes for CASSDPRTGSYGYTF.

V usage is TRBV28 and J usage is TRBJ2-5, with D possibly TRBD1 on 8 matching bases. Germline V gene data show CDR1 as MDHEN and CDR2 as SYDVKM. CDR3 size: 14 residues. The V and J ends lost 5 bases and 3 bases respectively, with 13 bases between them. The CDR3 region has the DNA TGTGCCAGCAGTGTAACAGGGGGGGAAGAGACCCAGTACTTC. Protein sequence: CASSVTGGEETQYF.